The rows below give T cell receptor beta chains drawn from one sample of a study of T cells in Graves' hyperthyroidism and ophthalmopathy. TCRdb processed the multiplex PCR reads anew with MiXCR; each CDR3 protein has one entry. The sample lists some 600,000 distinct CDR3 sequences; about 14% were seen once. The sequenced sample consisted of blood. The receptors here all came from a woman in her thirties with Graves' hyperthyroidism that later progressed to Graves' ophthalmopathy. CDR3s include the opening cysteine and the closing phenylalanine or tryptophan. The order of the fields is V gene, clone size, J gene, CDR3 length, D gene, CDR3 DNA, CDR3 protein. D genes are given only for firm matches. Size tells how often a clone was seen (once, few, many) or the class of an expanded clone, and some rows leave it out.

v_gene: TRBV24-1
abundance: NA
j_gene: TRBJ2-3
len: 15
d_gene: TRBD2
CDR3nt: TGTGCCACCGCCGAACCAGGGGAGCTAGCGGGCCTGCAGTATTTT
CDR3aa: CATAEPGELAGLQYF

v_gene: TRBV30
abundance: many
j_gene: TRBJ2-5
len: 14
d_gene: NA
CDR3nt: TGTGCCTGGAACTCCAGGGACCCTAAGAGGGCCCAGTACTTC
CDR3aa: CAWNSRDPKRAQYF

v_gene: TRBV6-1
abundance: many
j_gene: TRBJ1-5
len: 14
d_gene: NA
CDR3nt: TGTGCCAGCAGTGTAGAGGGATTTAATCAGCCCCAGCATTTT
CDR3aa: CASSVEGFNQPQHF

v_gene: TRBV6-2/TRBV6-3
abundance: many
j_gene: TRBJ2-7
len: 11
d_gene: NA
CDR3nt: TGTGCCAGCAGTTACACCAACGAGCAGTACTTC
CDR3aa: CASSYTNEQYF

v_gene: TRBV12-3/TRBV12-4
abundance: few
j_gene: TRBJ2-5
len: 13
d_gene: TRBD1
CDR3nt: TGTGCCAGCAGTATGACAGGGGGGGAGACCCAGTACTTC
CDR3aa: CASSMTGGETQYF

v_gene: TRBV29-1
abundance: few
j_gene: TRBJ2-7
len: 12
d_gene: NA
CDR3nt: TGCAGCGTTAGGGTCAGCTCCTACGAGCAGTACTTC
CDR3aa: CSVRVSSYEQYF

v_gene: TRBV19
abundance: NA
j_gene: TRBJ1-2
len: 16
d_gene: NA
CDR3nt: TGTGCCAGTACCCCACCCGGGGTAGGGGCTAACTATGGCTACACCTTC
CDR3aa: CASTPPGVGANYGYTF

v_gene: TRBV9
abundance: NA
j_gene: TRBJ2-1
len: 11
d_gene: NA
CDR3nt: TGTGCCAGTAAGAGCGGTGGTGAGCAGTTCTTC
CDR3aa: CASKSGGEQFF

v_gene: TRBV6-1
abundance: many
j_gene: TRBJ1-1
len: 12
d_gene: NA
CDR3nt: TGTGCCAGCAGTGAATCGAGTACTGAAGCTTTCTTT
CDR3aa: CASSESSTEAFF

v_gene: TRBV19
abundance: NA
j_gene: TRBJ1-1
len: 12
d_gene: NA
CDR3nt: TGTGCCACTCACACGGGGGGCACTGAAGCTTTCTTT
CDR3aa: CATHTGGTEAFF

v_gene: TRBV12-3/TRBV12-4
abundance: many
j_gene: TRBJ2-3
len: 13
d_gene: NA
CDR3nt: TGTGCCAGCAGCCCCGGGGGTACACATACGCAGTATTTT
CDR3aa: CASSPGGTHTQYF

v_gene: TRBV6-1
abundance: few
j_gene: TRBJ2-2
len: 15
d_gene: TRBD2
CDR3nt: TGTGCCAGCCAGGGAGGGGCTAAAAGTGTCGGGGAGCTGTTTTTT
CDR3aa: CASQGGAKSVGELFF

v_gene: TRBV2
abundance: many
j_gene: TRBJ2-1
len: 14
d_gene: TRBD2
CDR3nt: TGTGCCAGCATTGAGGGGAGGGCGGTCAATGAGCAGTTCTTC
CDR3aa: CASIEGRAVNEQFF

v_gene: TRBV6-5
abundance: many
j_gene: TRBJ2-4
len: 15
d_gene: NA
CDR3nt: TGTGCCAGCAGTTACGGTTCAAGCCAGGGGCACATTCAGTACTTC
CDR3aa: CASSYGSSQGHIQYF

v_gene: TRBV6-2/TRBV6-3
abundance: many
j_gene: TRBJ1-2
len: 14
d_gene: TRBD1
CDR3nt: TGTGCCAGCGGGAGGACAGGAAACATCTATGGCTACACCTTC
CDR3aa: CASGRTGNIYGYTF

v_gene: TRBV7-3
abundance: once
j_gene: TRBJ2-1
len: 15
d_gene: TRBD1
CDR3nt: TGTGCCAGCAGCCCCTCCGGGGACAGCCACAATGAGCAGTTCTTC
CDR3aa: CASSPSGDSHNEQFF

v_gene: TRBV11-1
abundance: many
j_gene: TRBJ2-7
len: 16
d_gene: TRBD2
CDR3nt: TGTGCCAGCAGCTTAGACGGGCTAGCGGGCTCCTACGAGCAGTACTTC
CDR3aa: CASSLDGLAGSYEQYF

v_gene: TRBV3-1
abundance: many
j_gene: TRBJ1-2
len: 16
d_gene: TRBD1
CDR3nt: TGTGCCAGCAGCCGACCCCAAGGGAGACAGGGATATGGCTACACCTTC
CDR3aa: CASSRPQGRQGYGYTF

v_gene: TRBV18
abundance: NA
j_gene: TRBJ1-5
len: 15
d_gene: NA
CDR3nt: TGTGCCAGCTCATCCTTGGACGGAGACAATCAGCCCCAGCATTTT
CDR3aa: CASSSLDGDNQPQHF

v_gene: TRBV27
abundance: many
j_gene: TRBJ2-3
len: 13
d_gene: NA
CDR3nt: TGTGCCAGCATAGCCGAGGGCACAGATACGCAGTATTTT
CDR3aa: CASIAEGTDTQYF

v_gene: TRBV20-1
abundance: many
j_gene: TRBJ2-7
len: 16
d_gene: TRBD2
CDR3nt: TGCAGTGCTAGAGATCCTGGGGTAGCGGGAGCCTACGAGCAGTACTTC
CDR3aa: CSARDPGVAGAYEQYF

v_gene: TRBV9
abundance: NA
j_gene: TRBJ2-7
len: 15
d_gene: NA
CDR3nt: TGTGCCAGCAGCGTAGGAGAGGACGGATTCTACGAGCAGTACTTC
CDR3aa: CASSVGEDGFYEQYF

v_gene: TRBV30
abundance: NA
j_gene: TRBJ2-7
len: 13
d_gene: TRBD1
CDR3nt: TGTGCCTGGCGCGGACAGGGGCGGGGGGAGCAGTACTTC
CDR3aa: CAWRGQGRGEQYF

v_gene: TRBV20-1
abundance: NA
j_gene: TRBJ2-1
len: 16
d_gene: TRBD2
CDR3nt: TGCAGTGCTAGAGCCATCCTAGCGGGAGAATACAATGAGCAGTTCTTC
CDR3aa: CSARAILAGEYNEQFF

v_gene: TRBV2
abundance: many
j_gene: TRBJ2-5
len: 12
d_gene: NA
CDR3nt: TGTGCCACAGAGCGTTCTCACGGGACCCAGTACTTC
CDR3aa: CATERSHGTQYF

v_gene: TRBV6-2/TRBV6-3
abundance: many
j_gene: TRBJ2-5
len: 15
d_gene: NA
CDR3nt: TGTGCCAGCACCCCCTATGGAGGGGCTGGGGAGACCCAGTACTTC
CDR3aa: CASTPYGGAGETQYF

v_gene: TRBV10-3
abundance: many
j_gene: TRBJ1-4
len: 15
d_gene: TRBD1
CDR3nt: TGTGCCATCAGTAAAGAACAGGGGGGGAATGAAAAACTGTTTTTT
CDR3aa: CAISKEQGGNEKLFF

v_gene: TRBV11-2
abundance: many
j_gene: TRBJ1-1
len: 13
d_gene: NA
CDR3nt: TGTGCCAGCAGCTTAGTCCGCCGGTGGGGGGCTTTCTTT
CDR3aa: CASSLVRRWGAFF

v_gene: TRBV28
abundance: NA
j_gene: TRBJ2-2
len: 12
d_gene: TRBD2
CDR3nt: TGTGCCGCGGGGGGAGGAGGCCGGGAGCTGTTTTTT
CDR3aa: CAAGGGGRELFF

v_gene: TRBV29-1
abundance: many
j_gene: TRBJ2-2
len: 12
d_gene: NA
CDR3nt: TGCAGCGTTGAGGGAAACACCGGGGAGCTGTTTTTT
CDR3aa: CSVEGNTGELFF

v_gene: TRBV12-3/TRBV12-4
abundance: many
j_gene: TRBJ1-2
len: 13
d_gene: NA
CDR3nt: TGTACCAGCAGTCGGGTCGAGAACTATGGCTACACCTTC
CDR3aa: CTSSRVENYGYTF

v_gene: TRBV7-9
abundance: many
j_gene: TRBJ1-1
len: 17
d_gene: TRBD1
CDR3nt: TGTGCCAGCAGCTCCGGACAGGGGGCGCGGTTGGACACTGAAGCTTTCTTT
CDR3aa: CASSSGQGARLDTEAFF

v_gene: TRBV19
abundance: NA
j_gene: TRBJ2-5
len: 15
d_gene: NA
CDR3nt: TGTGCCAGTAGTCCGGCCGGCTTGACCCAAGAGACCCAGTACTTC
CDR3aa: CASSPAGLTQETQYF

v_gene: TRBV10-3
abundance: NA
j_gene: TRBJ1-3
len: 14
d_gene: NA
CDR3nt: TGTGCCACTCTTGACAGCGACTCTGGAAACACCATATATTTT
CDR3aa: CATLDSDSGNTIYF

v_gene: TRBV13
abundance: many
j_gene: TRBJ1-6
len: 14
d_gene: TRBD1
CDR3nt: TGTGCCAGCAGCCTCCGACAGGGGTCTTCACCCCTCCACTTT
CDR3aa: CASSLRQGSSPLHF

v_gene: TRBV4-3
abundance: NA
j_gene: TRBJ1-3
len: 15
d_gene: NA
CDR3nt: TGCGCCAGCAGCCAAGATCAGGGTACTGGAAACACCATATATTTT
CDR3aa: CASSQDQGTGNTIYF

v_gene: TRBV2
abundance: many
j_gene: TRBJ2-7
len: 14
d_gene: NA
CDR3nt: TGTGCCAGCAGGGATAACAGTTATAACTACGAGCAGTACTTC
CDR3aa: CASRDNSYNYEQYF

v_gene: TRBV15
abundance: many
j_gene: TRBJ2-3
len: 15
d_gene: NA
CDR3nt: TGTGCCACCAGCAGAGTGGCGGGGAGAACAGATACGCAGTATTTT
CDR3aa: CATSRVAGRTDTQYF

v_gene: TRBV30
abundance: many
j_gene: TRBJ1-5
len: 13
d_gene: NA
CDR3nt: TGTGCCACCGGCAGGGGAGGCAATCAGCCCCAGCATTTT
CDR3aa: CATGRGGNQPQHF

v_gene: TRBV5-1
abundance: many
j_gene: TRBJ2-5
len: 15
d_gene: TRBD1
CDR3nt: TGCGCCAGCAGGAAGCCCGGGACAGCTCAAGAGACCCAGTACTTC
CDR3aa: CASRKPGTAQETQYF

v_gene: TRBV20-1
abundance: few
j_gene: TRBJ2-1
len: 17
d_gene: NA
CDR3nt: TGCAGTGCGGGCAACCCTCTAGCATCCCTTTCCTACAATGAGCAGTTCTTC
CDR3aa: CSAGNPLASLSYNEQFF